The rows below give T cell receptor beta chains drawn from one sample of a study of blood T cell repertoires in COVID-19. The table came from immunoSEQ multiplex PCR; TCRdb's copy has only in-frame clones and leaves some out. The sample lists about 180,000 clones, around 83% occurring once. Source material: peripheral blood. The source of these receptors is a woman aged 25 to 39 with active or convalescent COVID-19. Both conserved end residues are part of each CDR3. D genes are given only for firm matches. Clone size is shown for a subset of rows, as once, few, many or a class of expanded clone.

clone size,D gene,J gene,V gene,CDR3 protein,CDR3 DNA
.,TRBD1,TRBJ1-2,TRBV2,CASSEQGQAYGYTF,TGTGCCAGCAGTGAACAGGGACAGGCCTATGGCTACACCTTC
.,.,TRBJ2-7,TRBV11-3,CASSYGRTVKTYEQYF,TGTGCCAGCAGCTATGGTAGGACAGTAAAAACCTACGAGCAGTACTTC
.,.,TRBJ2-7,TRBV4-1,CASSPGSPSYEQYF,TGCGCCAGCAGCCCCGGTAGCCCATCCTACGAGCAGTACTTC
.,TRBD2,TRBJ2-1,TRBV7-9,CASSLGTSLNDYNEQFF,TGTGCCAGCAGCTTGGGGACTAGCCTTAATGATTACAATGAGCAGTTCTTC
.,.,TRBJ1-3,TRBV15,CATSRGLLRDSGNTIYF,TGTGCCACCAGCAGAGGGCTCCTTCGGGATTCTGGAAACACCATATATTTT
.,.,TRBJ1-1,TRBV3-1/TRBV3-2,CASSQEMGTTAFF,TGTGCCAGCAGCCAAGAAATGGGGACAACAGCTTTCTTT
.,TRBD1,TRBJ2-1,TRBV11-2,CASSLGTGRRYNEQFF,TGTGCCAGCAGCTTAGGGACAGGGAGAAGGTACAATGAGCAGTTCTTC
.,TRBD1,TRBJ1-2,TRBV7-2,CASSLASGTGRPGYTF,TGTGCCAGCAGCTTAGCCTCGGGGACAGGGCGCCCAGGCTACACCTTC
.,TRBD1,TRBJ1-5,TRBV3-1/TRBV3-2,CASSPDREAQPQHF,TGTGCCAGCAGCCCAGACAGGGAAGCACAGCCCCAGCATTTT
.,.,TRBJ1-6,TRBV6-5,CASSYSYGSYNSPLHF,TGTGCCAGCAGTTACTCGTACGGGTCCTATAATTCACCCCTCCACTTT
.,TRBD2,TRBJ2-1,TRBV28,CASSLSAGGGYNEQFF,TGTGCCAGCAGTTTATCGGCGGGAGGAGGATACAATGAGCAGTTCTTC
.,TRBD2,TRBJ2-5,TRBV11-3,CASSIGTSVRETQYF,TGTGCCAGCAGCATAGGAACTAGCGTTCGAGAGACCCAGTACTTC
.,.,TRBJ1-5,TRBV30,CAWSGGPTGNQPQHF,TGTGCCTGGAGTGGGGGCCCCACGGGCAATCAGCCCCAGCATTTT
.,TRBD1,TRBJ1-2,TRBV5-1,CASSPGGADYGYTF,TGCGCCAGCAGCCCAGGGGGCGCAGACTATGGCTACACCTTC
once,.,TRBJ2-3,TRBV14,CASSRGFREPRVLSTDTQYF,TGTGCCAGCAGCCGCGGATTCCGGGAGCCGAGGGTCCTAAGCACAGATACGCAGTATTTT
.,TRBD2,TRBJ2-5,TRBV19,CASSRLAGGPETQYF,TGTGCCAGTAGTAGATTAGCGGGAGGGCCGGAGACCCAGTACTTC
once,.,TRBJ1-1,TRBV7-9,CASSPLTGEIRTEAFF,TGTGCCAGCAGCCCGTTGACAGGTGAAATCAGGACTGAAGCTTTCTTT
.,TRBD1,TRBJ1-1,TRBV7-9,CASSPVGQVNTEAFF,TGTGCCAGCAGCCCGGTCGGACAGGTAAACACTGAAGCTTTCTTT
.,.,TRBJ2-6,TRBV27,CASSLSPGDLSGANVLTF,TGTGCCAGCAGTTTATCTCCGGGTGACCTCTCTGGGGCCAACGTCCTGACTTTC
.,.,TRBJ1-1,TRBV24-1,CATSDLEGGENTEAFF,TGTGCCACCAGTGATTTAGAGGGCGGTGAGAACACTGAAGCTTTCTTT
.,TRBD1,TRBJ2-5,TRBV2,CASSPQGAGETQYF,TGTGCCAGCAGTCCACAGGGGGCTGGGGAGACCCAGTACTTC
.,TRBD1,TRBJ1-4,TRBV25-1,CASSAPTGGNEKLFF,TGTGCCAGCAGTGCACCGACAGGGGGGAATGAAAAACTGTTTTTT
.,.,TRBJ2-7,TRBV9,CASSRTGSYEQYF,TGTGCCAGCAGCAGGACGGGATCCTACGAGCAGTACTTC
.,TRBD2,TRBJ2-2,TRBV5-4,CASSLGTSGQGELFF,TGTGCCAGCAGCTTGGGGACTAGCGGGCAGGGGGAGCTGTTTTTT
.,TRBD2,TRBJ2-7,TRBV4-2,CASSQGVLAGGYEQYF,TGTGCCAGCAGCCAAGGGGTGCTAGCGGGGGGATACGAGCAGTACTTC
.,TRBD2,TRBJ2-3,TRBV3-1/TRBV3-2,CASSQRGGGGHDTQYF,TGTGCCAGCAGCCAAAGGGGAGGCGGGGGGCATGATACGCAGTATTTT
.,.,TRBJ1-2,TRBV9,CASSVGPGSNYGYTF,TGTGCCAGCAGCGTAGGACCAGGGTCTAACTATGGCTACACCTTC
.,.,TRBJ2-2,TRBV27,CASSWATNTGELFF,TGTGCCAGCAGTTGGGCGACGAACACCGGGGAGCTGTTTTTT
.,.,TRBJ1-2,TRBV11-2,CASSLGGPNYGYTF,TGTGCCAGCAGCTTAGGGGGGCCTAACTATGGCTACACCTTC
.,.,TRBJ1-2,TRBV6-1,CASSVFRGRPTNYGYTF,TGTGCCAGCAGTGTGTTTAGAGGGCGACCAACTAACTATGGCTACACCTTC
.,.,TRBJ2-5,TRBV5-1,CASSPLSSAQETQYF,TGCGCCAGCAGCCCCCTGTCAAGCGCTCAAGAGACCCAGTACTTC
.,.,TRBJ1-2,TRBV15,CATSRESGGYGYTF,TGTGCCACCAGCAGAGAAAGTGGAGGCTATGGCTACACCTTC
.,.,TRBJ1-6,TRBV2,CASRRDGGYSPLHF,TGTGCCAGCAGGAGGGACGGAGGGTATTCACCCCTCCACTTT
.,.,TRBJ1-6,TRBV6-2/TRBV6-3,CASSPDSPRYYNSPLHF,TGTGCCAGCAGTCCCGACTCGCCCCGTTATTATAATTCACCCCTCCACTTT
once,.,TRBJ2-1,TRBV4-1,CASSQSNGNEQFF,TGCGCCAGCAGCCAAAGCAACGGCAATGAGCAGTTCTTC
.,.,TRBJ2-3,TRBV24-1,CATSGGGTDTQYF,TGTGCCACCAGTGGAGGTGGTACAGATACGCAGTATTTT